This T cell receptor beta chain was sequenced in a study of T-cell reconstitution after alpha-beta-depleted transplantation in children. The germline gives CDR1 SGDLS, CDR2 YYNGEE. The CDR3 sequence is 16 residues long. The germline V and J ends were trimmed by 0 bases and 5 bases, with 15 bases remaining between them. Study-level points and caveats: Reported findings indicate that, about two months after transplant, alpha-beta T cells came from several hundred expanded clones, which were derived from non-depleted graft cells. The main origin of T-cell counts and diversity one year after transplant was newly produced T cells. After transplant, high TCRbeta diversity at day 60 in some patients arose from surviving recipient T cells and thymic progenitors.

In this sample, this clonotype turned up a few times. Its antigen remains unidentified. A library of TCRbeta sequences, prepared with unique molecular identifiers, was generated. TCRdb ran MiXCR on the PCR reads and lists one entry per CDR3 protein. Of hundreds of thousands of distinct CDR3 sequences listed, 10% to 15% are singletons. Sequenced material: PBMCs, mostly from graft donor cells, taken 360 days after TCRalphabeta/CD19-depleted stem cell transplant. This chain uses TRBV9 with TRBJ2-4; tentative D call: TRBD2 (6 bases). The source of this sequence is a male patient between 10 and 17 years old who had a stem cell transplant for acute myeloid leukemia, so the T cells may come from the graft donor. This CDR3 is CASSVGGGILQNIQYF. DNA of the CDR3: TGTGCCAGCAGCGTAGGAGGCGGGATATTGCAAAACATTCAGTACTTC.